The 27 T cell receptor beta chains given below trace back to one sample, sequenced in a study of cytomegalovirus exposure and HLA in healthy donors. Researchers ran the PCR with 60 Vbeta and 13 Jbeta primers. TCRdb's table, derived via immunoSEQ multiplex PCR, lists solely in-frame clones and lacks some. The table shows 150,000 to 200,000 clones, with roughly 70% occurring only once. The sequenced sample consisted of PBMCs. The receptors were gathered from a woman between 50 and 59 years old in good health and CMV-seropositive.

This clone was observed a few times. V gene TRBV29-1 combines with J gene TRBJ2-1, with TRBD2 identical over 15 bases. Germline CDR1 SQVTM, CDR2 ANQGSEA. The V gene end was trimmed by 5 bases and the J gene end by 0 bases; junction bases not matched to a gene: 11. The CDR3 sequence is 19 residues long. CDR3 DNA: TGCAGCGTTTTAGACGGACTAGCGGGGGGGATGAGCTCCTACAATGAGCAGTTCTTC. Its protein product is CSVLDGLAGGMSSYNEQFF.

The CDR3 nucleotides are TGCGCCAGCAGCCCAGGGACAGACTGGAGGACGGAGACCCAGTACTTC. Translated, it gives CASSPGTDWRTETQYF. The genes are TRBV5-1 and TRBJ2-5; TRBD1 matches at 7 bases. V gave up 4 bases and J gave up 5 bases; unmatched junction bases: 14. Germline CDR1 reads SGHRS; CDR2 reads YFSETQ. CDR3 length equals 16 residues.

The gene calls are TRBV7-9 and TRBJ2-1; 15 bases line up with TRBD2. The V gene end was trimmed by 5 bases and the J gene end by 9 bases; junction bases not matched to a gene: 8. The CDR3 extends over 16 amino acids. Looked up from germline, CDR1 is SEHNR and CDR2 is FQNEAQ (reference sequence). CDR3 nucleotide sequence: TGTGCCAGCAGCAGGGGACTAGCGGGGGGAGGGCCTGAGCAGTTCTTC. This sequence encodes CASSRGLAGGGPEQFF. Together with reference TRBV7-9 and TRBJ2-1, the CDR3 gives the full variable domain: DTGVSQNPRHKITKRGQNVTFRCDPISEHNRLYWYRQTLGQGPEFLTYFQNEAQLEKSRLLSDRFSAERPKGSFSTLEIQRTEQGDSAMYLCASSRGLAGGGPEQFFGPGTRLTVL.

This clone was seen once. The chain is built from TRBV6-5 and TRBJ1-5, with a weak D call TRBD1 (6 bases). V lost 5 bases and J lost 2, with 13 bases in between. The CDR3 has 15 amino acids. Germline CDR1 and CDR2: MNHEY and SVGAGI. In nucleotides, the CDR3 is TGTGCCAGCAGTGGGCTGGGGGCAGGCAATCAGCCCCAGCATTTT. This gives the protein CASSGLGAGNQPQHF.

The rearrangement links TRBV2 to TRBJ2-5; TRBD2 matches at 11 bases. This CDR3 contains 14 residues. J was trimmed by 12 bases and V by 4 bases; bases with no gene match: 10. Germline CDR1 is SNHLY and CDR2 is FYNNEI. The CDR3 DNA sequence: TGTGCCAGCAGTGCCTACCTACTAGCGGGGGCCGAGTACTTC. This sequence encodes CASSAYLLAGAEYF.

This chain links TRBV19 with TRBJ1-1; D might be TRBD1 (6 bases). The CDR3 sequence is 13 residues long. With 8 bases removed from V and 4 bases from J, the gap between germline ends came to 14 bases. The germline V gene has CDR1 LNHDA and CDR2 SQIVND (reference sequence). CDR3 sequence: CASSRTDATEAFF. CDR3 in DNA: TGTGCCAGTTCCCGGACAGACGCCACTGAAGCTTTCTTT.

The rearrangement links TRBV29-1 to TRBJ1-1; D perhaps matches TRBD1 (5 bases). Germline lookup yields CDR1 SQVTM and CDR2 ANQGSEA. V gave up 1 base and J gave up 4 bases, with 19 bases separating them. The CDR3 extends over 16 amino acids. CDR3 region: CSVEVRAQGVGTEAFF. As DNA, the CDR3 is TGCAGCGTTGAAGTCAGGGCCCAGGGTGTCGGCACTGAAGCTTTCTTT.

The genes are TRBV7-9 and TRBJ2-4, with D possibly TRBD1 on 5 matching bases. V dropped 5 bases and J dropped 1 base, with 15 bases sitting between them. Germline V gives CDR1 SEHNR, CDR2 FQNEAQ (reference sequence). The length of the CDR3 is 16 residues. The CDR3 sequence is CASSAPDSAAKNIQYF. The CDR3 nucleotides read TGTGCCAGCAGCGCGCCCGACAGTGCGGCCAAAAACATTCAGTACTTC.

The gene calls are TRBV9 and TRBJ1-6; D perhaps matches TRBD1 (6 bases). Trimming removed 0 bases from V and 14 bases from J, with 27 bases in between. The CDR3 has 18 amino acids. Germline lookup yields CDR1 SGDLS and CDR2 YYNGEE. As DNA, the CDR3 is TGTGCCAGCAGCGTAGGTCCCGACATAGGGGGACGAGGAGAGGCCCTCCACTTT. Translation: CASSVGPDIGGRGEALHF.

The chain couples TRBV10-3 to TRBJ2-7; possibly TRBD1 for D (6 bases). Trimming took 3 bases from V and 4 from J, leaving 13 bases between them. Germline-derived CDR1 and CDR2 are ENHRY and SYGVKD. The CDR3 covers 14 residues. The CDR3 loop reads CAISDTQGRYEQYF. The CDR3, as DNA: TGTGCCATCAGTGACACACAGGGACGGTACGAGCAGTACTTC.

CDR3 DNA: TGTGCCAGCAGCTTAACAACAGGGGTTAGGGCAGCTTTCTTT. Protein: CASSLTTGVRAAFF. J is TRBJ1-1 and V is TRBV7-9, with TRBD1 matching 7 bases. CDR3 length: 14 amino acids. Losses at the gene ends were 2 bases for V and 10 bases for J; bases not matched to a gene: 10. The germline CDR1 and CDR2 sequences are SEHNR and FQNEAQ (reference sequence).

Written as DNA, the CDR3 is TGCGCCAGCAGCAAGGGACTAGCGGGGAATGAGCAGTTCTTC. Protein product: CASSKGLAGNEQFF. The rearrangement links TRBV5-1 to TRBJ2-1, with TRBD2 matching 13 bases. Germline assignment: CDR1 SGHRS and CDR2 YFSETQ. J was trimmed by 7 bases and V by 4 bases; bases with no gene match: 2. This CDR3 comprises 14 residues.

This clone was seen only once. CDR3 sequence reads: CASSPDSSGDSPLHF. CDR3 sequence (DNA): TGTGCCAGCTCACCGGACAGTTCTGGGGATTCACCCCTCCACTTT. The chain joins TRBV18 to TRBJ1-6; TRBD1 is a possible D gene (6 bases). Germline V gene sequence: CDR1 KGHSH, CDR2 LQKENI. The ends were cut back, 3 bases at V and 8 bases at J, with 14 bases in the middle. This CDR3 spans 15 amino acids.

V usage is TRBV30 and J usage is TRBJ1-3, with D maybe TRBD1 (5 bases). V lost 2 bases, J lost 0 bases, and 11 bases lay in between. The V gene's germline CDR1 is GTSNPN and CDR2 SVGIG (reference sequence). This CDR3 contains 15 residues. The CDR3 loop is CAWSTPTVSGNTIYF. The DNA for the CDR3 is TGTGCCTGGAGTACCCCGACAGTCTCTGGAAACACCATATATTTT.

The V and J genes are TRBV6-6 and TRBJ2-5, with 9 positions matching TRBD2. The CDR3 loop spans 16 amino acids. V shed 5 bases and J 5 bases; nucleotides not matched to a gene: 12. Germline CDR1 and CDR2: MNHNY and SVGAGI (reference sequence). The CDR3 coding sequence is TGTGCCAGCAGTGGTAGCGGGGGCTGGGGGGAGGAGACCCAGTACTTC. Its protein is CASSGSGGWGEETQYF.

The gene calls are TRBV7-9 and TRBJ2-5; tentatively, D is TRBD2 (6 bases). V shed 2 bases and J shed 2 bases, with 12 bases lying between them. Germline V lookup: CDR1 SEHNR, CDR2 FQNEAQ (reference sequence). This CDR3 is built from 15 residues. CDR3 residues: CASSLKGGTQETQYF. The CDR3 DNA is TGTGCCAGCAGCTTAAAAGGCGGGACGCAAGAGACCCAGTACTTC. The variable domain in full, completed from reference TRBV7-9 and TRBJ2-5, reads DTGVSQNPRHKITKRGQNVTFRCDPISEHNRLYWYRQTLGQGPEFLTYFQNEAQLEKSRLLSDRFSAERPKGSFSTLEIQRTEQGDSAMYLCASSLKGGTQETQYFGPGTRLLVL.

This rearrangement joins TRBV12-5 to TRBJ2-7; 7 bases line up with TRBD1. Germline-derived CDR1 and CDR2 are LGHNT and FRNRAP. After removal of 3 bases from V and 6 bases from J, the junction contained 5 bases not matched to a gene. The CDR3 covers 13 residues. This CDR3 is CASGFGTESEQYF. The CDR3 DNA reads TGTGCTAGTGGTTTTGGGACAGAGTCCGAGCAGTACTTC.

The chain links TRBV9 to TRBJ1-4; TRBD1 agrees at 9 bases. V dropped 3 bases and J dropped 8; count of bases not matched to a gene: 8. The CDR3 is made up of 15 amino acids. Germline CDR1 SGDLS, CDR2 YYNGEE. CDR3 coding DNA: TGTGCCAGCAGCGCTGGGGACAGGGCCACAGAAAAACTGTTTTTT. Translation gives CASSAGDRATEKLFF.

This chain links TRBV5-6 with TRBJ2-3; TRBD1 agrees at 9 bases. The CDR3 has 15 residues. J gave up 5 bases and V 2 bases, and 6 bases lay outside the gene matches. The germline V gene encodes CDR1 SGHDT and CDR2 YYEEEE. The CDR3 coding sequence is TGTGCCAGCAGCTTTCGGGACAGGGAGGAAGATACGCAGTATTTT. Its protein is CASSFRDREEDTQYF.

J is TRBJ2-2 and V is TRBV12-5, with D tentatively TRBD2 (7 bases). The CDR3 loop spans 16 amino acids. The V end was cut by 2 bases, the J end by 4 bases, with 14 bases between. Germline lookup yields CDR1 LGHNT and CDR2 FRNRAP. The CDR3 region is CASGLRGGAGTGELFF. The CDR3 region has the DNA TGTGCTAGTGGTTTGAGGGGGGGGGCCGGCACCGGGGAGCTGTTTTTT.

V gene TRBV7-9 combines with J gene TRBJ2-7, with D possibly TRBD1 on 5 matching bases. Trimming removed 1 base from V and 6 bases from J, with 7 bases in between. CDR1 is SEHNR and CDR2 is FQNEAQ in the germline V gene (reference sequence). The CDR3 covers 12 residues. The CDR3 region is CASSLEGREQYF. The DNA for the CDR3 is TGTGCCAGCAGCTTAGAGGGGCGCGAGCAGTACTTC.

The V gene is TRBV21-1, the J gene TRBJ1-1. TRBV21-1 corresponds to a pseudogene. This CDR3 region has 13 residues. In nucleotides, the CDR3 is TGTGCCAGCAGCAAGAAACGAGCGTTCGAAGCTTTCTTT. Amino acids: CASSKKRAFEAFF.

The CDR3 loop is CASSYLGQGAYEQYF. As DNA, the CDR3 is TGTGCCAGCAGTTACTTGGGGCAGGGTGCCTACGAGCAGTACTTC. This chain connects TRBV6-6 to TRBJ2-7, with a weak D call TRBD1 (5 bases). The CDR3 contains 15 residues. Germline CDR1 reads MNHNY; CDR2 reads SVGAGI (reference sequence). V shed 1 base and J shed 2 bases, with 12 bases lying between them.

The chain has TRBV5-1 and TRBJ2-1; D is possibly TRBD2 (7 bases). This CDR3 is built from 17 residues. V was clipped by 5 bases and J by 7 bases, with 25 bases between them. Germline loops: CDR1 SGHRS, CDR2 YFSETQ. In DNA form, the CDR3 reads TGCGCCAGCAGGCCCAAAGTGGGGGGGGGCCACGATAATGAGCAGTTCTTC. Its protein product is CASRPKVGGGHDNEQFF.

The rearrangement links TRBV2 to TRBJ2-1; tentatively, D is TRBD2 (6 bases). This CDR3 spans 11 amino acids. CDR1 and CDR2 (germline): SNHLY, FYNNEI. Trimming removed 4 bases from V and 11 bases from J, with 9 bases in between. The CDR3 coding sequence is TGTGCCAGCAGTGCCGGGACTCAGCAGTTCTTC. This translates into CASSAGTQQFF.

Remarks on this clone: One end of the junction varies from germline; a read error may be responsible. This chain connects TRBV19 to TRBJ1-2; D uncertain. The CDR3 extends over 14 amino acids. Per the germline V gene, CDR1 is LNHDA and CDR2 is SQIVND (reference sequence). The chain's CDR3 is CASSIEAPNYGYPF. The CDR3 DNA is TGTGCCAGTAGTATAGAGGCCCCCAACTATGGCTACCCCTTC. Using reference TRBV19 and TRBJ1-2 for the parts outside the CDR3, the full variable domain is DGGITQSPKYLFRKEGQNVTLSCEQNLNHDAMYWYRQDPGQGLRLIYYSQIVNDFQKGDIAEGYSVSREKKESFPLTVTSAQKNPTAFYLCASSIEAPNYGYPFGSGTRLTVV.

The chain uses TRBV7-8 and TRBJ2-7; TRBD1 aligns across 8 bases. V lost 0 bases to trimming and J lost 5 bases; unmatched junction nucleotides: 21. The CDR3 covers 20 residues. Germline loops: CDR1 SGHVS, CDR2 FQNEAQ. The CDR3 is CASSLAYGPGTGRGTHEQYF. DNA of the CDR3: TGTGCCAGCAGCTTAGCCTACGGTCCCGGGACAGGTAGAGGGACCCACGAGCAGTACTTC.